These T cell receptor beta chains were read from a single sample in a study of blood T cell repertoires in COVID-19. Produced via immunoSEQ multiplex PCR; TCRdb's table is partial and in-frame only. This sample has about 88,000 clones, with more than 85% found just once. The specimen sequenced was peripheral blood. These receptors were obtained from a man in his 60s with acute or convalescent COVID-19. CDR3s include the opening cysteine and the closing phenylalanine or tryptophan. The listing skips clone size in some rows; elsewhere it reads once, few, many or a size class.

v_gene: TRBV7-3; j_gene: TRBJ1-5; abundance: .; CDR3aa: CASSSQDQGYSNQPQHF
v_gene: TRBV19; j_gene: TRBJ1-5; abundance: .; CDR3aa: CASSMTGGSNQPQHF
v_gene: TRBV7-8; j_gene: TRBJ2-3; abundance: once; CDR3aa: CASSLVGDGSWDTQYF
v_gene: TRBV15; j_gene: TRBJ1-2; abundance: .; CDR3aa: CATSRVPGQGTEPIYGYTF
v_gene: TRBV2; j_gene: TRBJ2-2; abundance: .; CDR3aa: CASGHNTGELFF
v_gene: TRBV5-4; j_gene: TRBJ1-1; abundance: .; CDR3aa: CASSLDRVDEAFF
v_gene: TRBV28; j_gene: TRBJ1-6; abundance: .; CDR3aa: CASSLRKGPRSPLHF
v_gene: TRBV11-3; j_gene: TRBJ2-7; abundance: once; CDR3aa: CASTTLTGDEQYF
v_gene: TRBV7-2; j_gene: TRBJ2-1; abundance: .; CDR3aa: CASSLGGTYNEQFF
v_gene: TRBV19; j_gene: TRBJ2-1; abundance: .; CDR3aa: CASSIGGGREQFF
v_gene: TRBV7-2; j_gene: TRBJ2-7; abundance: .; CDR3aa: CASSPATDSYEQYF
v_gene: TRBV28; j_gene: TRBJ2-2; abundance: .; CDR3aa: CASRALYPYSGELFF
v_gene: TRBV11-3; j_gene: TRBJ1-1; abundance: .; CDR3aa: CAGSFGVTEAFF
v_gene: TRBV5-1; j_gene: TRBJ2-7; abundance: few; CDR3aa: CASSVGQGGYYEQYF
v_gene: TRBV28; j_gene: TRBJ2-1; abundance: .; CDR3aa: CASSSPGTLHNEQFF
v_gene: TRBV4-3; j_gene: TRBJ1-2; abundance: .; CDR3aa: CASSQDWQTIYGYTF
v_gene: TRBV6-2/TRBV6-3; j_gene: TRBJ2-7; abundance: .; CDR3aa: CASSVGLEAYEQYF
v_gene: TRBV9; j_gene: TRBJ2-1; abundance: .; CDR3aa: CASSLGTSGSSTEQFF
v_gene: TRBV18; j_gene: TRBJ2-3; abundance: .; CDR3aa: CASSPGEDTQYF
v_gene: TRBV19; j_gene: TRBJ1-5; abundance: .; CDR3aa: CASSSTGNNQPQHF
v_gene: TRBV14; j_gene: TRBJ2-1; abundance: once; CDR3aa: CASSQGETSGEYNEQFF
v_gene: TRBV30; j_gene: TRBJ2-1; abundance: .; CDR3aa: CAWSSGQGFDEQFF
v_gene: TRBV4-1; j_gene: TRBJ2-2; abundance: .; CDR3aa: CASSHQTTSGRNIAGELFF
v_gene: TRBV7-9; j_gene: TRBJ2-3; abundance: .; CDR3aa: CASSPGTTTGGTQYF
v_gene: TRBV19; j_gene: TRBJ1-1; abundance: .; CDR3aa: CASSTDRGGTEAFF
v_gene: TRBV29-1; j_gene: TRBJ1-2; abundance: .; CDR3aa: CSVPGQGANGYTF
v_gene: TRBV27; j_gene: TRBJ2-7; abundance: .; CDR3aa: CACGAGTYEQYF
v_gene: TRBV5-5; j_gene: TRBJ1-4; abundance: .; CDR3aa: CASSPAGTGEKLFF
v_gene: TRBV19; j_gene: TRBJ2-7; abundance: .; CDR3aa: CASSISYRPAPYEQYF
v_gene: TRBV9; j_gene: TRBJ1-2; abundance: few; CDR3aa: CASSVLNNAPHYTF
v_gene: TRBV27; j_gene: TRBJ2-7; abundance: few; CDR3aa: CASTTGPSYEQYF
v_gene: TRBV7-2; j_gene: TRBJ2-2; abundance: .; CDR3aa: CATQPGLGMNTGELFF
v_gene: TRBV14; j_gene: TRBJ2-3; abundance: .; CDR3aa: CASSQPFFPASCKYF